The 27 T cell receptor beta chains reported below all come from one sample, sequenced in a study of CD8+CD57+ T cells in acquired aplastic anemia. Profiles of TCR beta VDJ and CDR3 were generated from a genomic DNA template. A single record per CDR3 protein comes from TCRdb applying MiXCR to the reads. The data hold just over 200,000 distinct CDR3 sequences, with 65% observed a single time. Patients chosen for sequencing had CD8+CD57+ cells that had expanded, as shown by flow cytometry. The sample comprised sorted CD4+, CD8+, or CD8+CD57+ T cells (not recorded which) from PBMCs. The receptor source for this set is a human donor with aplastic anemia.

The sample holds many counts of this clonotype. The chain combines TRBV15 with TRBJ1-6; D is uncertain. Germline CDR1 is LNHNV and CDR2 is YYDKDF (reference sequence). The CDR3 totals 13 residues. V lost 0 bases and J lost 7, with 4 bases in between. For the CDR3, the DNA is TGTGCCACCAGCAGAGATTGGAATTCACCCCTCCACTTT. This encodes CATSRDWNSPLHF.

There are many counts of this clonotype. This sequence joins TRBV7-9 and TRBJ2-3; weak D call: TRBD2 (5 bases). CDR1 is SEHNR, CDR2 FQNEAQ, per germline (reference sequence). This CDR3 region has 12 residues. V lost 3 bases, J lost 5 bases, and 6 bases lay in between. The CDR3 nucleotides are TGTGCCAGCAGCTTCGGAGGAGATACGCAGTATTTT. Protein: CASSFGGDTQYF.

V and J are TRBV19 and TRBJ2-3; D gene ambiguous. From germline, CDR1 is LNHDA and CDR2 SQIVND (reference sequence). The V gene lost 1 base and the J gene lost 1 base, with 3 bases spanning the gap. The CDR3 is made up of 13 amino acids. The CDR3 reads CASSIAGTDTQYF. CDR3 bases: TGTGCCAGTAGTATAGCGGGCACAGATACGCAGTATTTT.

The rearrangement joins TRBV10-3 to TRBJ1-2; D perhaps matches TRBD1 (5 bases). The CDR3 extends over 16 amino acids. Trimming cost V 10 bases and J 4 bases, with 25 bases left between them. The V gene's germline CDR1 is ENHRY and CDR2 SYGVKD. In nucleotides, the CDR3 is TGTGCCAGCAGGGACCTTGGACTGAATCAACTCTATGGCTACACCTTC. The encoded protein is CASRDLGLNQLYGYTF.

This clonotype has just one count. This chain connects TRBV20-1 to TRBJ2-3, with unresolved D. V was cut by 0 bases and J by 5 bases, with 9 bases left in between. The CDR3 is made up of 13 amino acids. Looked up from germline, CDR1 is DFQATT and CDR2 is SNEGSKA (reference sequence). This CDR3 is CSARDLPVDTQYF. The CDR3 region has the DNA TGCAGTGCTAGAGATCTTCCGGTAGATACGCAGTATTTT.

The chain combines TRBV20-1 with TRBJ2-5; tentatively, D is TRBD1 or TRBD2 (5 bases each). V lost 2 bases to trimming and J lost 1 base, with 8 bases between them. CDR1 is DFQATT, CDR2 SNEGSKA, per germline (reference sequence). The CDR3 consists of 13 residues. For the CDR3, the DNA is TGCAGTGCTAGACGGGACGGCCAAGAGACCCAGTACTTC. It specifies CSARRDGQETQYF.

V usage is TRBV5-6 and J usage is TRBJ2-3; 8 bases are a match to TRBD1. The CDR3 consists of 15 residues. V lost 0 bases and J lost 1; bases outside the gene matches: 1. The germline gives CDR1 SGHDT, CDR2 YYEEEE. This CDR3 reads CASSLGGQGTDTQYF. CDR3 sequence (DNA): TGTGCCAGCAGCTTGGGGGGACAGGGCACAGATACGCAGTATTTT.

This clonotype was seen more than once but under ten times. The chain links TRBV7-2 to TRBJ1-2, with 8 bases fitting TRBD1. The V gene end was trimmed by 4 bases and the J gene end by 11 bases; junction bases not matched to a gene: 12. The CDR3 consists of 14 residues. Germline-derived CDR1 and CDR2 are SGHTA and FQGNSA. The chain's CDR3 is CASSWDRNSLGYTF. For the CDR3, the DNA is TGTGCCAGCAGCTGGGACAGGAATTCGCTTGGGTACACCTTC. Drawing the rest from reference TRBV7-2 and TRBJ1-2, the complete variable domain is GAGVSQSPSNKVTEKGKDVELRCDPISGHTALYWYRQSLGQGLEFLIYFQGNSAPDKSGLPSDRFSAERTGGSVSTLTIQRTQQEDSAVYLCASSWDRNSLGYTFGSGTRLTVV.

Regarding this clonotype: A junction boundary mismatches the germline segment, possibly from a read error. The chain uses TRBV7-7 and TRBJ2-5; D not certain. The CDR3 sequence is 14 residues long. Germline lookup yields CDR1 SSHAT and CDR2 FNYEAQ (reference sequence). The CDR3 loop reads CASSLVGEIETQYF. DNA of the CDR3: TGTGCTAGCAGCTTAGTCGGTGAAATAGAGACCCAGTACTTC. Full variable domain (outside the CDR3, taken from reference TRBV7-7 and TRBJ2-5): GAGVSQSPRYKVTKRGQDVTLRCDPISSHATLYWYQQALGQGPEFLTYFNYEAQPDKSGLPSDRFSAERPEGSISTLTIQRTEQRDSAMYRCASSLVGEIETQYFGPGTRLLVL.

The chain recombines TRBV19 with TRBJ2-7, with D maybe TRBD2 (6 bases). The CDR3 consists of 13 residues. Trimming left V 9 bases short and J 4 bases short, with 16 bases between. Germline V CDR1 and CDR2: LNHDA, SQIVND (reference sequence). This chain's CDR3 is CASATGTLYEQYF. The DNA of the CDR3 is TGTGCCAGCGCTACCGGGACTCTTTACGAGCAGTACTTC.

This clonotype was seen repeatedly, ten times or more. CDR3 residues: CASSFTFGGTDTQYF. The DNA for the CDR3 is TGTGCCAGCAGCTTTACTTTCGGGGGGACAGATACGCAGTATTTT. The chain joins TRBV5-8 to TRBJ2-3; 7 bases align to TRBD2. Per the germline V gene, CDR1 is SGHTS and CDR2 is YDEGEE. Unmatched junction bases numbered 6, after V lost 2 bases and J lost 3 bases. The CDR3 loop spans 15 amino acids. Complete variable domain (other parts from reference TRBV5-8 and TRBJ2-3): EAGVTQSPTHLIKTRGQQATLRCSPISGHTSVYWYQQALGLGLQFLLWYDEGEERNRGNFPPRFSGRQFPNYSSELNVNALELEDSALYLCASSFTFGGTDTQYFGPGTRLTVL.

By share, this clonotype counts as medium-sized. The chain employs TRBV7-9 and TRBJ2-7; no reliable D call. The germline V gene encodes CDR1 SEHNR and CDR2 FQNEAQ (reference sequence). Trimming left V 5 bases short and J 0 bases short, with 14 bases between. The CDR3 loop spans 15 amino acids. CDR3 sequence (DNA): TGTGCCAGCAGCCGGACGCAAGACACCTCCTACGAGCAGTACTTC. Translated, it gives CASSRTQDTSYEQYF.

This sequence joins TRBV5-5 and TRBJ2-5, with 10 bases lining up with TRBD2. CDR1 and CDR2 (germline): SGHKS, YYEKEE (reference sequence). The CDR3 sequence is 14 residues long. Trimming took 6 bases from V and 4 from J; bases not matched to a gene: 6. This CDR3 is CASTGLAGGETQYF. CDR3 sequence (DNA): TGTGCCAGCACGGGGTTAGCGGGAGGAGAGACCCAGTACTTC. The entire variable domain, with the rest obtained from reference TRBV5-5 and TRBJ2-5, is as follows: DAGVTQSPTHLIKTRGQQVTLRCSPISGHKSVSWYQQVLGQGPQFIFQYYEKEERGRGNFPDRFSARQFPNYSSELNVNALLLGDSALYLCASTGLAGGETQYFGPGTRLLVL.

The chain uses TRBV11-3 and TRBJ1-1; D may be TRBD1 (6 bases). There are 11 residues in the CDR3. The germline V and J ends were trimmed by 5 bases and 10 bases, with 11 bases remaining between them. Germline assignment: CDR1 SGHNT and CDR2 YENEEA. CDR3 amino acids: CASSNGQRAFF. The CDR3 DNA reads as TGTGCCAGCAGCAACGGACAGCGAGCTTTCTTT.

J is TRBJ1-2 and V is TRBV5-6, with D maybe TRBD1 (6 bases). The CDR3 has 15 residues. Trimming shortened V by 8 bases and J by 4 bases, and 21 bases separated the two germline ends. Germline CDR1 is SGHDT and CDR2 is YYEEEE. DNA for the CDR3: TGTGCCAGTTATCCCGGGACAAGGTTGGTCTATGGCTACACCTTC. Translating it yields CASYPGTRLVYGYTF.

For the CDR3, the DNA is TGCAGTGCTAGAGGTGGAGGGGATCAAGAGACCCAGTACTTC. Translated: CSARGGGDQETQYF. This chain connects TRBV20-1 to TRBJ2-5, with D possibly TRBD2 on 6 matching bases. Trimming stripped 1 base from V and 2 bases from J, with 11 bases between. This CDR3 spans 14 amino acids. CDR1 DFQATT and CDR2 SNEGSKA come from the germline V gene (reference sequence).

By sample fraction, this clonotype is medium-sized. The gene calls are TRBV6-1 and TRBJ2-3, with D unresolved. This CDR3 has 11 residues. The germline V gene has CDR1 MNHNS and CDR2 SASEGT. Trimming took off 6 bases at V and 0 bases at J, with 1 base between the two ends. As DNA, the CDR3 is TGTGCCAGCAGCAGCACAGATACGCAGTATTTT. Amino acid sequence: CASSSTDTQYF.

The V call is TRBV15, the J call TRBJ1-2, with D possibly TRBD1 on 6 matching bases. The germline gives CDR1 LNHNV, CDR2 YYDKDF (reference sequence). The CDR3 is made up of 12 amino acids. V gave up 3 bases and J gave up 7 bases, with 9 bases separating them. DNA for the CDR3: TGTGCCACCAGCAGTCCAGGGGTTGGCTACACCTTC. It codes for CATSSPGVGYTF.

The CDR3 here is CASSEYNRSNEQFF. In nucleotides, the CDR3 is TGTGCCAGCAGTGAATACAACAGAAGCAATGAGCAGTTCTTC. The gene calls are TRBV25-1 and TRBJ2-1, with D unclear. Looked up from germline, CDR1 is MGHDK and CDR2 is SYGVNS. The CDR3 extends over 14 amino acids. The germline V and J ends were trimmed by 0 bases and 6 bases, with 9 bases remaining between them.

V gene TRBV7-9 combines with J gene TRBJ2-7; TRBD2 matches at 7 bases. Looked up from germline, CDR1 is SEHNR and CDR2 is FQNEAQ (reference sequence). CDR3 size: 15 residues. J was trimmed by 9 bases and V by 1 base; bases with no gene match: 12. CDR3 nucleotide sequence: TGTGCCAGCAGCTTAGGAGGTCAGGGATCTAGCGGGCAGTACTTC. Protein sequence: CASSLGGQGSSGQYF.

The chain is built from TRBV6-1 and TRBJ2-7, with D possibly being TRBD2 (5 bases). The CDR3 has 15 residues. V lost 2 bases and J 2 bases, leaving 13 bases between the germline ends. Germline V gives CDR1 MNHNS, CDR2 SASEGT. CDR3 loop: CASSEPGIGPYEQYF. The CDR3 DNA reads TGTGCCAGCAGTGAACCCGGGATAGGGCCCTACGAGCAGTACTTC.

The genes are TRBV7-9 and TRBJ1-5; D is uncertain. Germline V gives CDR1 SEHNR, CDR2 FQNEAQ (reference sequence). Trimming removed 1 base from V and 5 bases from J, with 15 bases in between. The length of the CDR3 is 16 residues. CDR3 residues: CASSLGFRGGDQPQHF. Here the CDR3 DNA reads TGTGCCAGCAGCTTAGGGTTTCGGGGAGGCGATCAGCCCCAGCATTTT.

The chain combines TRBV7-9 with TRBJ2-3; 8 positions match TRBD1. This CDR3 is built from 16 residues. Germline-derived CDR1 and CDR2 are SEHNR and FQNEAQ (reference sequence). V lost 1 base and J lost 1; bases outside the gene matches: 4. The chain's CDR3 is CASSLGLTGGTDTQYF. DNA of the CDR3: TGTGCCAGCAGCTTAGGGCTGACAGGGGGCACAGATACGCAGTATTTT.

This clonotype has more than one count but fewer than ten. The gene calls are TRBV7-3 and TRBJ1-1; D not certain. CDR1 is SGHTA and CDR2 is FQGTGA in the germline V gene. CDR3 length: 13 residues. V lost 10 bases to trimming and J lost 2 bases, with 14 bases between them. The CDR3 sequence is CATSDPSNTEAFF. CDR3 in DNA: TGTGCCACCAGTGACCCATCCAACACTGAAGCTTTCTTT.

This sequence joins TRBV2 and TRBJ1-6; D call uncertain. Trimming took 5 bases from V and 9 from J, leaving 5 bases between them. The CDR3 spans 11 residues. Looked up from germline, CDR1 is SNHLY and CDR2 is FYNNEI. The CDR3 DNA reads as TGTGCCAGCAGTCTCAGTTCACCCCTCCACTTT. Its protein is CASSLSSPLHF.

The chain links TRBV7-9 to TRBJ2-5, with a tentative D call TRBD1 (6 bases). The V end was cut by 3 bases, the J end by 4 bases, with 12 bases between. This CDR3 spans 14 amino acids. Germline CDR1 reads SEHNR; CDR2 reads FQNEAQ (reference sequence). The CDR3 region is CASSFRDIRETQYF. In DNA form, the CDR3 reads TGTGCCAGCAGCTTCCGGGACATCCGAGAGACCCAGTACTTC.

V is TRBV10-1 and J is TRBJ2-7; TRBD1 matches 10 bases. Looked up from germline, CDR1 is WNHNN and CDR2 is SYGVQD (reference sequence). The V and J ends lost 0 bases and 2 bases, in that order; junction bases with no gene match: 1. The CDR3 totals 15 residues. The chain's CDR3 is CASSESGTGAYEQYF. In DNA form, the CDR3 reads TGCGCCAGCAGTGAGTCCGGGACAGGGGCCTACGAGCAGTACTTC.